The 29 T cell receptor beta chains below were found in one sample sequenced in a study of blood T cell repertoires in COVID-19. Assay used: immunoSEQ multiplex PCR; TCRdb lists only in-frame clones, some missing. In the table there are 150,000 to 200,000 clones, 80% to 90% of which are singletons. Source material: peripheral blood. These receptors were collected from a man between 60 and 75 years old with acute or convalescent COVID-19.

The chain links TRBV27 to TRBJ2-1; the match to TRBD2 covers 12 bases. From germline, CDR1 is MNHEY and CDR2 SMNVEV (reference sequence). The CDR3 contains 16 residues. V was pared by 2 bases and J by 10 bases, with 9 bases of the junction left unmatched. The chain's CDR3 is CASSLGASGRGGEQFF. The DNA of the CDR3 is TGTGCCAGCAGTTTAGGGGCTAGCGGGAGGGGAGGGGAGCAGTTCTTC.

In regard to this clone: Other DNA sequences in the same sample also yield this CDR3. The DNA for the CDR3 is TGTGCCAGCAGCCAAGGGGGTCTGGGGGGAGGGACCTACGAGCAGTACTTC. It encodes CASSQGGLGGGTYEQYF. This chain joins TRBV4-2 and TRBJ2-7; the match to TRBD2 covers 7 bases. Trimming took 1 base from V and 2 from J; bases not matched to a gene: 11. CDR1 is LGHNA, CDR2 YNFKEQ, per germline. CDR3 length: 17 amino acids.

The table lists this clone with a few counts. The chain carries TRBV10-2 and TRBJ2-3, with 9 bases aligning to TRBD1. There are 17 residues in the CDR3. The germline V gene has CDR1 WSHSY and CDR2 SAAADI. The trim removed 5 bases at V and 2 bases at J, leaving 11 bases unmatched. The DNA for the CDR3 is TGCGCCAGCAGTCGAGGGCACAGGGGGCCGAACACAGATACGCAGTATTTT. This codes for CASSRGHRGPNTDTQYF.

The chain joins TRBV7-3 to TRBJ2-7, with D perhaps matching TRBD2 (6 bases). Germline values: CDR1 SGHTA, CDR2 FQGTGA. Trimming took off 4 bases at V and 7 bases at J, with 20 bases between the two ends. CDR3 size: 15 residues. DNA for the CDR3: TGTGCCAGCAGCTCGCGGGACGGAGGCCTCTCGGAGCAGTACTTC. Its translation is CASSSRDGGLSEQYF. Full variable domain (outside the CDR3, taken from reference TRBV7-3 and TRBJ2-7): GAGVSQTPSNKVTEKGKYVELRCDPISGHTALYWYRQSLGQGPEFLIYFQGTGAADDSGLPNDRFFAVRPEGSVSTLKIQRTERGDSAVYLCASSSRDGGLSEQYFGPGTRLTVT.

The chain joins TRBV29-1 to TRBJ2-1; TRBD2 might be the D (6 bases). Per germline, CDR1 SQVTM and CDR2 ANQGSEA. V was pared by 5 bases and J by 2 bases, with 13 bases between. This CDR3 has 14 residues. The CDR3, as DNA: TGCAGCGTTTACGGAGGGAGTACCTACAATGAGCAGTTCTTC. This gives the protein CSVYGGSTYNEQFF.

The chain uses TRBV11-2 and TRBJ2-5, with 11 bases fitting TRBD1. This CDR3 has 14 residues. CDR1 is SGHAT, CDR2 FQNNGV, per germline. Trimming at V came to 4 bases and at J to 4 bases, leaving 2 bases not matched to a gene. This CDR3 is CASSSGTGGETQYF. CDR3 nucleotide sequence: TGTGCCAGCAGCTCTGGGACAGGGGGAGAGACCCAGTACTTC. The full variable domain, in which reference TRBV11-2 and TRBJ2-5 provide the parts outside the CDR3, is EAGVAQSPRYKIIEKRQSVAFWCNPISGHATLYWYQQILGQGPKLLIQFQNNGVVDDSQLPKDRFSAERLKGVDSTLKIQPAKLEDSAVYLCASSSGTGGETQYFGPGTRLLVL.

This clone was seen more than once but under ten times. V gene TRBV6-1 combines with J gene TRBJ2-1; D unresolved. V was trimmed by 2 bases and J by 6 bases, leaving 11 bases between them. The CDR3 runs 14 residues. Germline CDR1 MNHNS, CDR2 SASEGT. The CDR3 here is CASSEMRAANEQFF. In nucleotides, the CDR3 is TGTGCCAGCAGTGAAATGCGAGCCGCCAATGAGCAGTTCTTC.

The chain carries TRBV6-4 and TRBJ1-1; 8 bases line up with TRBD1. The J segment lost 3 bases and the V segment lost 9 bases, leaving 3 bases of the junction unmatched. In germline, CDR1 is MRHNA, CDR2 SNTAGT. The CDR3 has 12 amino acids. CDR3 sequence (DNA): TGTGCCAGGGCGACAGGGGACACTGAAGCTTTCTTT. Amino acid sequence: CARATGDTEAFF.

The chain has TRBV18 and TRBJ2-1, with TRBD2 as a possible D gene (6 bases). The germline V gene encodes CDR1 KGHSH and CDR2 LQKENI. V was pared by 3 bases and J by 5 bases, with 14 bases between. The CDR3 runs 15 residues. The CDR3, as DNA: TGTGCCAGCTCACCGCTAGCGAGTTACGACAATGAGCAGTTCTTC. It is translated as CASSPLASYDNEQFF.

V gene TRBV6-5 combines with J gene TRBJ1-5, with 7 bases that match TRBD1. The CDR3 contains 15 residues. Germline V CDR1 and CDR2: MNHEY, SVGAGI. The V segment lost 6 bases and the J segment 7 bases; nucleotides outside the gene matches: 12. The CDR3 loop reads CASSRSQGGGQPQHF. In DNA, the CDR3 is TGTGCCAGCAGCCGCTCCCAGGGGGGAGGCCAGCCCCAGCATTTT.

The chain uses TRBV7-9 and TRBJ2-2; a weak D match, TRBD1 (5 bases). Per germline, CDR1 SEHNR and CDR2 FQNEAQ (reference sequence). This CDR3 has 13 residues. Trimming shortened V by 5 bases and J by 6 bases, and 10 bases separated the two germline ends. CDR3 sequence: CASSPLQAGELFF. CDR3 DNA: TGTGCCAGCAGCCCACTACAGGCCGGGGAGCTGTTTTTT.

The rearrangement joins TRBV5-4 to TRBJ1-4; 9 nucleotides line up with TRBD1. The V gene end was trimmed by 0 bases and the J gene end by 6 bases; junction bases not matched to a gene: 3. The CDR3 contains 15 residues. The germline V gene has CDR1 SGHNT and CDR2 YYREEE (reference sequence). CDR3 nucleotide sequence: TGTGCCAGCAGCTTGGCCGGGACAGGGTATGAAAAACTGTTTTTT. Its protein product is CASSLAGTGYEKLFF. The whole variable domain, filled in from reference TRBV5-4 and TRBJ1-4, reads ETGVTQSPTHLIKTRGQQVTLRCSSQSGHNTVSWYQQALGQGPQFIFQYYREEENGRGNFPPRFSGLQFPNYSSELNVNALELDDSALYLCASSLAGTGYEKLFFGSGTQLSVL.

The DNA of the CDR3 is TGTGCCAGCAGCCGGGGACTAGCGCGACCCACAGATACGCAGTATTTT. Its translation: CASSRGLARPTDTQYF. The V gene is TRBV11-3, the J gene TRBJ2-3; 10 nucleotides agree with TRBD2. This CDR3 has 16 amino acids. Per the germline V gene, CDR1 is SGHNT and CDR2 is YENEEA. V dropped 5 bases and J dropped 2; count of bases not matched to a gene: 7.

The chain uses TRBV28 and TRBJ2-7, with a weak D call TRBD2 (6 bases). Looked up from germline, CDR1 is MDHEN and CDR2 is SYDVKM. The germline V and J ends were trimmed by 5 bases and 11 bases, with 13 bases remaining between them. This CDR3 is 11 amino acids long. The CDR3 region has the DNA TGTGCCAGCAGTCACGACTGGAGGGAGTACTTC. Its protein is CASSHDWREYF.

The chain employs TRBV5-4 and TRBJ2-4; 7 bases map to TRBD2. J was trimmed by 6 bases and V by 0 bases; bases with no gene match: 6. CDR1 is SGHNT and CDR2 is YYREEE in the germline V gene (reference sequence). The CDR3 runs to 15 residues. The DNA for the CDR3 is TGTGCCAGCAGCTTGGGCGGGAGCTCGGGAAACATTCAGTACTTC. Translated: CASSLGGSSGNIQYF.

The chain is built from TRBV15 and TRBJ2-1; D not certain. V was clipped by 0 bases and J by 2 bases, with 14 bases between them. The CDR3 consists of 17 residues. Germline CDR1 LNHNV, CDR2 YYDKDF (reference sequence). DNA of the CDR3: TGTGCCACCAGCAGAGAATCGTCAGGAAGAGCCTACAATGAGCAGTTCTTC. Its translation is CATSRESSGRAYNEQFF.

This clone was seen only once. The chain joins TRBV10-3 to TRBJ2-5, with D tentatively TRBD1 (6 bases). The length of the CDR3 is 14 residues. The germline gives CDR1 ENHRY, CDR2 SYGVKD. V lost 5 bases, J lost 4 bases, and 14 bases lay in between. In DNA, the CDR3 is TGTGCCATCAGTTTTGGGGGCGCGGGAGAGACCCAGTACTTC. Its protein is CAISFGGAGETQYF.

This chain joins TRBV29-1 and TRBJ1-1, with 12 bases identical to TRBD1. Germline V lookup: CDR1 SQVTM, CDR2 ANQGSEA. V lost 4 bases to trimming and J lost 7 bases; unmatched junction nucleotides: 4. The CDR3 totals 13 residues. The CDR3 sequence is CSVGGQGAGEAFF. CDR3 nucleotide sequence: TGCAGCGTTGGGGGACAGGGGGCTGGTGAAGCTTTCTTT.

V and J are TRBV7-2 and TRBJ1-1; 7 nucleotides agree with TRBD1. Germline values: CDR1 SGHTA, CDR2 FQGNSA. V trimming: 3 bases; J trimming: 11 bases; junction bases outside the gene matches: 9. There are 13 residues in the CDR3. The CDR3 here is CASSFGQDMSAFF. CDR3 nucleotide sequence: TGTGCCAGCAGCTTTGGACAGGACATGTCGGCTTTCTTT.

J is TRBJ2-1 and V is TRBV28, with 8 bases matching TRBD1. Germline trimming cut 6 bases from V and 5 bases from J; bases unmatched to any gene: 12. Germline CDR1 is MDHEN and CDR2 is SYDVKM. This CDR3 is 16 amino acids long. CDR3 nucleotide sequence: TGTGCCAGCAGATCTTCAGGCAGGGGGCAAAACAATGAGCAGTTCTTC. Protein: CASRSSGRGQNNEQFF.

This clone has a handful of counts. The V and J genes are TRBV27 and TRBJ1-2; TRBD1 aligns across 11 bases. This CDR3 region has 19 residues. CDR1 is MNHEY, CDR2 SMNVEV, per germline (reference sequence). V lost 5 bases, J lost 1 base, and 15 bases stayed unmatched. The DNA for the CDR3 is TGTGCCAGCAGTCCCCGGGGTCGGACAGGGGGCGTCCGTAACTATGGCTACACCTTC. Translation gives CASSPRGRTGGVRNYGYTF.

This sequence joins TRBV10-3 and TRBJ1-3; TRBD1 might be the D (5 bases). CDR3 size: 17 residues. Germline CDR1 reads ENHRY; CDR2 reads SYGVKD. The V end was cut by 3 bases, the J end by 0 bases, with 15 bases between. The CDR3, as DNA: TGTGCCATCAGTGAACGAGGACACCCAATCTCTGGAAACACCATATATTTT. Its translation is CAISERGHPISGNTIYF.

The chain carries TRBV7-3 and TRBJ2-2; 8 positions agree with TRBD2. J gave up 0 bases and V 4 bases, and 4 bases lay outside the gene matches. The V gene's germline CDR1 is SGHTA and CDR2 FQGTGA. CDR3 length: 16 residues. The CDR3 loop is CASSSRGGSNTGELFF. Here the CDR3 DNA reads TGTGCCAGCAGCTCCCGGGGGGGATCGAACACCGGGGAGCTGTTTTTT.

The chain links TRBV6-6 to TRBJ2-7, with TRBD1 as a possible D gene (5 bases). Trimming left V 10 bases short and J 6 bases short, with 19 bases between. The CDR3 is 13 amino acids. Looked up from germline, CDR1 is MNHNY and CDR2 is SVGAGI (reference sequence). CDR3 nucleotide sequence: TGTGCCATCAGCTCGAGCCCAACAGGCGAGCAGTACTTC. This translates into CAISSSPTGEQYF.

The chain carries TRBV28 and TRBJ2-7, with 9 bases that match TRBD1. The germline V gene encodes CDR1 MDHEN and CDR2 SYDVKM. The CDR3 spans 14 residues. With V trimmed by 4 bases and J by 1 base, 2 bases remained unmatched. This chain's CDR3 is CASSSQGASYEQYF. The CDR3 coding sequence is TGTGCCAGCAGTTCACAGGGGGCTTCCTACGAGCAGTACTTC.

For the CDR3, the DNA is TGCGCCAGCACCCCCTCCGGGGGCCAAGAGACCCAGTACTTC. This encodes CASTPSGGQETQYF. The genes are TRBV5-1 and TRBJ2-5; TRBD2 might be the D (6 bases). This CDR3 contains 14 residues. V was trimmed by 6 bases and J by 1 base, leaving 13 bases between them. Looked up from germline, CDR1 is SGHRS and CDR2 is YFSETQ. Together with reference TRBV5-1 and TRBJ2-5, the CDR3 gives the full variable domain: KAGVTQTPRYLIKTRGQQVTLSCSPISGHRSVSWYQQTPGQGLQFLFEYFSETQRNKGNFPGRFSGRQFSNSRSEMNVSTLELGDSALYLCASTPSGGQETQYFGPGTRLLVL.

V usage is TRBV3-1 (or the pseudogene TRBV3-2) and J usage is TRBJ1-1; 8 bases are a match to TRBD1. V dropped 6 bases and J dropped 5; count of bases not matched to a gene: 5. Germline V gene sequence: CDR1 LGHDT, CDR2 YNNKEL (reference sequence). CDR3 length: 13 residues. The CDR3 region is CASRTGGVTEAFF. CDR3 DNA: TGTGCCAGCAGAACAGGGGGGGTGACTGAAGCTTTCTTT.

The chain couples TRBV7-6 to TRBJ2-1, with 9 bases aligning to TRBD2. This CDR3 contains 15 residues. Germline assignment: CDR1 SGHVS and CDR2 FNYEAQ. Trimming cost V 7 bases and J 5 bases; bases outside gene matches: 9. CDR3 DNA sequence: TGTGCCAGCACCGTAGCGGGAGAGAGTGACAATGAGCAGTTCTTC. Residues: CASTVAGESDNEQFF.

This sequence joins TRBV7-9 and TRBJ2-1, with D uncertain. CDR1 and CDR2 from the germline V gene are SEHNR and FQNEAQ (reference sequence). V lost 2 bases to trimming and J lost 7 bases, with 9 bases between them. This CDR3 spans 13 amino acids. The CDR3 spells CASSLQVSNEQFF. CDR3 in DNA: TGTGCCAGCAGCTTACAGGTTTCGAATGAGCAGTTCTTC.